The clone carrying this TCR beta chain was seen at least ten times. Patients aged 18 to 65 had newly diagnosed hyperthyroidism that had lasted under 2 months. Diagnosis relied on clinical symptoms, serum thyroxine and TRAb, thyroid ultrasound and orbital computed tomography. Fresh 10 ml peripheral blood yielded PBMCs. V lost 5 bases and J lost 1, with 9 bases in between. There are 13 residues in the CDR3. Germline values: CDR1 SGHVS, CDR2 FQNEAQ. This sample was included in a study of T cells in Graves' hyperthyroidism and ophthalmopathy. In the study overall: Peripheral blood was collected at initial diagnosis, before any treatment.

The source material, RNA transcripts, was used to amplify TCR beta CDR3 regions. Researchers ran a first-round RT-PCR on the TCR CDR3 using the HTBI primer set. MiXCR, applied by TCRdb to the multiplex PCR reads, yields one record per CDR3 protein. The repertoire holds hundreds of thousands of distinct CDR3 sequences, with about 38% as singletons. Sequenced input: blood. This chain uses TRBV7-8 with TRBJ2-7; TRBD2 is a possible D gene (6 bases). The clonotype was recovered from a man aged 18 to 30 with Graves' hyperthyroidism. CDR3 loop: CASSGTESYEQYF. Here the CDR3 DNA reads TGTGCCAGCAGCGGGACTGAATCCTACGAGCAGTACTTC.